These 29 T cell receptor beta chains were sequenced from one sample in a study of T-cell reconstitution after alpha-beta-depleted transplantation in children. Unique molecular identifiers were incorporated during preparation of the TCRbeta library. TCRdb re-called the PCR reads with MiXCR, one entry per CDR3 protein. This sample has 77,000 or so distinct CDR3 sequences; roughly 18% occur once, and the top ten carry about 47%. The sequences come from PBMCs, mostly from graft donor cells, collected 360 days after TCRalphabeta/CD19-depleted stem cell transplant. The receptors stem from a male patient under 10 years old who had a stem cell transplant for acute lymphoblastic leukemia, so the T cells may come from the graft donor.

This clonotype was recorded at least ten times. This sequence joins TRBV7-9 and TRBJ1-4; 8 bases agree with TRBD1. This CDR3 comprises 16 residues. Germline CDR1 and CDR2: SEHNR and FQNEAQ (reference sequence). Trimming cost V 5 bases and J 2 bases; bases outside gene matches: 7. The CDR3 DNA is TGTGCCAGCAGCGACAGGACAGGGATCACTAATGAAAAACTGTTTTTT. Residues: CASSDRTGITNEKLFF.

This clonotype has only a few counts. The rearrangement links TRBV20-1 to TRBJ2-1, with D tentatively TRBD2 (6 bases). The V end lost 5 bases, the J end lost 10 bases, and 15 bases lay between the germline ends. This CDR3 has 12 residues. CDR1 and CDR2 from the germline V gene are DFQATT and SNEGSKA (reference sequence). As DNA, the CDR3 is TGCAGTGCTCGTCGACTAGGATGGGAGCAGTTCTTC. Translated, it gives CSARRLGWEQFF.

Ten or more counts support this clonotype. The V and J genes are TRBV7-6 and TRBJ2-2; a weak D match, TRBD1 (6 bases). Germline assignment: CDR1 SGHVS and CDR2 FNYEAQ. The CDR3 loop spans 15 amino acids. V gave up 4 bases and J gave up 4 bases, with 13 bases separating them. CDR3 in amino acids: CASSSGQYLTGELFF. The CDR3 DNA is TGTGCCAGCAGCTCTGGACAGTACCTCACCGGGGAGCTGTTTTTT.

This clonotype turned up a few times. V gene TRBV3-1 combines with J gene TRBJ2-7; D remains unclear. Trimming took 5 bases from V and 3 from J, leaving 8 bases between them. CDR3 size: 12 residues. CDR1 is LGHDT and CDR2 is YNNKEL in the germline V gene (reference sequence). The CDR3 DNA is TGTGCCAGCAGCAAAGTAAGCTACGAGCAGTACTTC. Translated: CASSKVSYEQYF.

This clonotype was observed a handful of times. The J gene is TRBJ2-1, the V gene TRBV5-6; 9 nucleotides align to TRBD2. CDR1 and CDR2 (germline): SGHDT, YYEEEE. The CDR3 runs to 16 residues. J lost 4 bases, V lost 2 bases, and 7 bases had no gene match. CDR3 amino acids: CASSFSGRVPYNEQFF. The CDR3 nucleotides read TGTGCCAGCAGCTTTAGCGGGAGAGTCCCGTACAATGAGCAGTTCTTC.

In its sample, this clonotype was seen many times. This chain links TRBV10-3 with TRBJ1-1; D is ambiguous. This CDR3 comprises 15 residues. Germline V gives CDR1 ENHRY, CDR2 SYGVKD. V was shortened by 3 bases and J by 2 bases, with 13 bases between the two germline ends. The CDR3 DNA follows: TGTGCCATCAGTGATGAAACTTTCATTAACACTGAAGCTTTCTTT. This sequence encodes CAISDETFINTEAFF.

The chain is built from TRBV9 and TRBJ2-7, with D tentatively TRBD1 (5 bases). The CDR3 loop spans 14 amino acids. The germline V gene has CDR1 SGDLS and CDR2 YYNGEE. With 0 bases removed from V and 3 bases from J, the gap between germline ends came to 10 bases. The CDR3 spells CASSVGAGFYEQYF. CDR3 nucleotide sequence: TGTGCCAGCAGCGTAGGGGCAGGGTTCTACGAGCAGTACTTC. Based on the CDR3 plus reference TRBV9 and TRBJ2-7, the full variable domain is DSGVTQTPKHLITATGQRVTLRCSPRSGDLSVYWYQQSLDQGLQFLIQYYNGEERAKGNILERFSAQQFPDLHSELNLSSLELGDSALYFCASSVGAGFYEQYFGPGTRLTVT.

Only a few counts were recorded for this clonotype. The V and J genes are TRBV7-9 and TRBJ1-6; D remains unclear. The CDR3 is 11 amino acids. Germline V gives CDR1 SEHNR, CDR2 FQNEAQ (reference sequence). V lost 1 base to trimming and J lost 10 bases, with 2 bases between them. Here the CDR3 reads CASSLDSPLHF. CDR3 DNA: TGTGCCAGCAGCTTAGACTCACCCCTCCACTTT.

In this sample, this clonotype turned up many times. The chain employs TRBV12-3 or TRBV12-4 and TRBJ1-4; D might be TRBD1 (5 bases). Trimming cost V 3 bases and J 7 bases, with 6 bases left between them. CDR3 size: 12 residues. CDR3 coding DNA: TGTGCCAGCAGTTTTGGGGGTGAAAAACTGTTTTTT. It encodes CASSFGGEKLFF.

A word on this clonotype: A read error may produce the germline difference seen at one junction end. CDR3: CASSLDRGAPHNERFF. CDR3 bases: TGTGCCAGCAGCTTGGACCGGGGAGCGCCCCACAATGAGCGGTTCTTC. The chain uses TRBV5-6 and TRBJ2-1, with a tentative D call TRBD2 (5 bases). This CDR3 contains 16 residues. Germline loops: CDR1 SGHDT, CDR2 YYEEEE.

The rearrangement joins TRBV6-2 or TRBV6-3 to TRBJ2-2; D might be TRBD2 (6 bases). Germline V lookup: CDR1 MNHEY, CDR2 SVGEGT. Trimming cost V 6 bases and J 13 bases, with 24 bases left between them. The CDR3 covers 15 residues. The CDR3 reads CASSNGLSYERGLFF. CDR3 in DNA: TGTGCCAGCAGCAATGGACTATCTTATGAAAGGGGGCTGTTTTTT.

This clonotype has ten or more counts. For the CDR3, the DNA is TGCGCCAGCAGTCGGGACAACTATGGCTACACCTTC. This encodes CASSRDNYGYTF. The chain couples TRBV10-2 to TRBJ1-2; perhaps TRBD1 as D (5 bases). The CDR3 covers 12 residues. Germline V CDR1 and CDR2: WSHSY, SAAADI. Trimming stripped 5 bases from V and 2 bases from J, with 6 bases between.

This clonotype was recorded a few times. This chain connects TRBV27 to TRBJ2-1; no reliable D call. There are 15 residues in the CDR3. Germline CDR1 and CDR2: MNHEY and SMNVEV (reference sequence). V lost 2 bases to trimming and J lost 5 bases, with 13 bases between them. This CDR3 reads CASSLNQIRHNEQFF. In DNA form, the CDR3 reads TGTGCCAGCAGTTTAAATCAGATAAGACACAATGAGCAGTTCTTC.

This clonotype came up many times. J is TRBJ2-7 and V is TRBV7-2; 12 bases align to TRBD1. Germline V gene sequence: CDR1 SGHTA, CDR2 FQGNSA. V shed 5 bases, J shed 0 bases, and the junction held 2 bases outside the gene matches. This CDR3 is 15 amino acids long. The CDR3 nucleotides read TGTGCCAGCAGCGGGACAGGGGGCTCCTCCTACGAGCAGTACTTC. Translated, it gives CASSGTGGSSYEQYF. Full variable domain (rest looked up from reference TRBV7-2 and TRBJ2-7): GAGVSQSPSNKVTEKGKDVELRCDPISGHTALYWYRQSLGQGLEFLIYFQGNSAPDKSGLPSDRFSAERTGGSVSTLTIQRTQQEDSAVYLCASSGTGGSSYEQYFGPGTRLTVT.

This clonotype occurred a few times. The chain couples TRBV6-1 to TRBJ1-1; D gene uncertain. CDR1 is MNHNS and CDR2 is SASEGT in the germline V gene. This CDR3 comprises 13 residues. Between the trimmed V and J ends, which lost 7 bases and 1 base, there was a span of 10 bases. DNA of the CDR3: TGTGCCAGCATCAAAGTGGGGAACACTGAAGCTTTCTTT. The encoded protein is CASIKVGNTEAFF.

This clonotype was counted once. The J gene is TRBJ2-5, the V gene TRBV15, with 7 bases matching TRBD2. The CDR3 is 13 amino acids. The ends lost 1 base at V and 5 bases at J; junction bases unmatched: 1. In germline, CDR1 is LNHNV, CDR2 YYDKDF (reference sequence). CDR3 region: CATSRVGGETQYF. Here the CDR3 DNA reads TGTGCCACCAGCAGAGTCGGGGGGGAGACCCAGTACTTC.

The chain couples TRBV24-1 to TRBJ2-3; 10 bases align to TRBD1. Germline CDR1 and CDR2: KGHDR and SFDVKD. The junction had 7 bases not matched to a gene; V was cut back by 4 bases and J by 7 bases. The CDR3 is 15 residues long. The CDR3 sequence is CATSESGQGLHTQYF. CDR3 DNA: TGTGCCACCAGTGAGTCGGGACAGGGGTTGCATACGCAGTATTTT.

This clonotype was seen repeatedly, ten times or more. The rearrangement uses TRBV5-1 and TRBJ2-1; 14 nucleotides match TRBD2. V trimming: 5 bases; J trimming: 2 bases; junction bases outside the gene matches: 15. This CDR3 is built from 20 residues. Per germline, CDR1 SGHRS and CDR2 YFSETQ. The CDR3 region has the DNA TGCGCCAGCAGACCGTCGAGACTAGCGGGAGGGCAGACGACCTACAATGAGCAGTTCTTC. It translates to CASRPSRLAGGQTTYNEQFF.

The genes are TRBV12-3 or TRBV12-4 and TRBJ2-2; TRBD2 aligns across 10 bases. V lost 6 bases to trimming and J lost 5 bases; unmatched junction nucleotides: 18. The CDR3 has 19 amino acids. CDR3 region: CASSSLIEGLAGVTGELFF. The CDR3 DNA reads TGTGCCAGCAGCTCACTTATCGAGGGGCTAGCGGGAGTGACCGGGGAGCTGTTTTTT.

This clonotype was observed a few times. The CDR3 nucleotides are TGTGCCAGCAGCCCCCGGGTAGGGAGAGAGACCCAGTACTTC. It encodes CASSPRVGRETQYF. This chain uses TRBV11-2 with TRBJ2-5; a weak D match, TRBD2 (5 bases). The CDR3 has 14 residues. Germline V gene lookup returns CDR1 SGHAT and CDR2 FQNNGV. V was shortened by 5 bases and J by 4 bases, with 14 bases between the two germline ends. Together with reference TRBV11-2 and TRBJ2-5, the CDR3 gives the full variable domain: EAGVAQSPRYKIIEKRQSVAFWCNPISGHATLYWYQQILGQGPKLLIQFQNNGVVDDSQLPKDRFSAERLKGVDSTLKIQPAKLEDSAVYLCASSPRVGRETQYFGPGTRLLVL.

The chain joins TRBV18 to TRBJ2-2; TRBD1 matches 9 bases. V dropped 4 bases and J dropped 2; count of bases not matched to a gene: 8. The CDR3 is 17 residues long. The germline CDR1 and CDR2 sequences are KGHSH and LQKENI. CDR3 bases: TGTGCCAGCTCACGCGCGCTTACAGGGGGCAACACCGGGGAGCTGTTTTTT. Translating gives CASSRALTGGNTGELFF.

This clonotype came up a few times. V gene TRBV6-5 combines with J gene TRBJ2-7; D perhaps matches TRBD1 (6 bases). The V gene's germline CDR1 is MNHEY and CDR2 SVGAGI. The CDR3 contains 15 residues. Trimming stripped 0 bases from V and 4 bases from J, with 13 bases between. CDR3 amino acids: CASSYSGQRTYEQYF. CDR3 nucleotides: TGTGCCAGCAGTTACTCAGGACAGAGGACTTACGAGCAGTACTTC.

J is TRBJ2-7 and V is TRBV7-9; a possible D gene is TRBD1 (6 bases). There are 14 residues in the CDR3. With 5 bases removed from V and 2 bases from J, the gap between germline ends came to 13 bases. Germline V lookup: CDR1 SEHNR, CDR2 FQNEAQ (reference sequence). The CDR3: CASSPRQATYEQYF. CDR3 nucleotides: TGTGCCAGCAGCCCCCGACAGGCAACCTACGAGCAGTACTTC. The complete variable domain, with remaining parts taken from reference TRBV7-9 and TRBJ2-7, reads DTGVSQNPRHKITKRGQNVTFRCDPISEHNRLYWYRQTLGQGPEFLTYFQNEAQLEKSRLLSDRFSAERPKGSFSTLEIQRTEQGDSAMYLCASSPRQATYEQYFGPGTRLTVT.

The CDR3 DNA follows: TGTGCCAGCAGTCCTCTAGCGGGAGATGGGCAATCTGAGCAGTTCTTC. Residues: CASSPLAGDGQSEQFF. The V gene is TRBV7-7, the J gene TRBJ2-1, with TRBD2 identical over 10 bases. This CDR3 spans 16 amino acids. V lost 6 bases, J lost 9 bases, and 14 bases stayed unmatched. Germline CDR1 is SSHAT and CDR2 is FNYEAQ (reference sequence).

The chain recombines TRBV29-1 with TRBJ2-5; 11 nucleotides match TRBD1. The V and J ends lost 6 bases and 4 bases, in that order; junction bases with no gene match: 1. Germline lookup yields CDR1 SQVTM and CDR2 ANQGSEA. There are 12 residues in the CDR3. The CDR3 nucleotides read TGCAGCGTGGGGACAGGGGGAGAGACCCAGTACTTC. Translating it yields CSVGTGGETQYF.

This clonotype was observed a handful of times. V is TRBV12-3 or TRBV12-4 and J is TRBJ2-1, with 8 nucleotides matching TRBD2. This CDR3 contains 15 residues. The junction had 4 bases not matched to a gene; V was cut back by 6 bases and J by 0 bases. The DNA for the CDR3 is TGTGCCAGCAGCCGGAGCGGGAGCTCCTACAATGAGCAGTTCTTC. Translated, it gives CASSRSGSSYNEQFF.

The CDR3 protein is CASSLAGFGASNQPQHF. CDR3 sequence (DNA): TGTGCCAGCAGCTTAGCAGGTTTTGGGGCAAGCAATCAGCCCCAGCATTTT. V gene TRBV7-2 combines with J gene TRBJ1-5; D is possibly TRBD1 (5 bases). This CDR3 has 17 residues. The germline gives CDR1 SGHTA, CDR2 FQGNSA. Trimming took off 0 bases at V and 1 base at J, with 13 bases between the two ends.

This chain joins TRBV4-1 and TRBJ1-1; no reliable D call. Trimming removed 4 bases from V and 6 bases from J, with 6 bases in between. CDR3 length: 11 amino acids. Germline CDR1 MGHRA, CDR2 YSYEKL. CDR3 bases: TGCGCCAGCAGCCGGAGGGCTGAAGCTTTCTTT. Translated, it gives CASSRRAEAFF.

This clonotype appeared once. A much larger clone differs from this one at a single base, so this may be a read error. The chain uses TRBV12-3 or TRBV12-4 and TRBJ2-7; possible D gene TRBD2, 6 bases. With 4 bases removed from V and 4 bases from J, the gap between germline ends came to 11 bases. The CDR3 totals 13 residues. CDR3 DNA: TGTGCCAGCAGTTGGGACGGGGGTTACGAGCAGTACTTC. Protein: CASSWDGGYEQYF.